Each of the 25 T cell receptor beta chains below was sequenced from the same sample in a study of cytomegalovirus exposure and HLA in healthy donors. The PCR contained 60 Vbeta and 13 Jbeta primers. This table comes from immunoSEQ multiplex PCR, and its TCRdb copy is limited to in-frame clones, with some not included. The table records roughly 140,000 clones, under 90% of them present only once. Sequenced material: PBMCs. All receptors come from a boy aged 2-15 years in good health and CMV-seronegative.

This clone showed up just once. J is TRBJ2-7 and V is TRBV4-2; D not resolved. The CDR3 totals 15 residues. Germline lookup yields CDR1 LGHNA and CDR2 YNFKEQ. Trimming removed 1 base at V and 2 bases at J, with 12 bases between. CDR3 sequence (DNA): TGTGCCAGCAGCCAAGTCGGAGACGGCCCCTACGAGCAGTACTTC. As protein: CASSQVGDGPYEQYF.

The rearrangement joins TRBV2 to TRBJ2-5, with D perhaps matching TRBD1 (5 bases). The CDR3 is made up of 16 amino acids. The V gene's germline CDR1 is SNHLY and CDR2 FYNNEI. The germline V and J ends were trimmed by 4 bases and 2 bases, with 17 bases remaining between them. The CDR3 nucleotides read TGTGCCAGCAGTGTACGTGTCAGGGCGGTTCAAGAGACCCAGTACTTC. Encoded protein: CASSVRVRAVQETQYF.

This chain links TRBV4-2 with TRBJ2-5, with 8 bases matching TRBD2. Germline trimming cut 0 bases from V and 4 bases from J; bases unmatched to any gene: 4. Per the germline V gene, CDR1 is LGHNA and CDR2 is YNFKEQ. The CDR3 consists of 15 residues. The CDR3 protein is CASSQDGLAGETQYF. CDR3 nucleotides: TGTGCCAGCAGCCAAGATGGCCTAGCGGGAGAGACCCAGTACTTC.

This rearrangement joins TRBV5-1 to TRBJ2-1, with 9 bases identical to TRBD2. With V trimmed by 4 bases and J by 3 bases, 8 bases remained unmatched. The CDR3 extends over 16 amino acids. Per germline, CDR1 SGHRS and CDR2 YFSETQ. Here the CDR3 reads CASSRPTSGYYNEQFF. The CDR3, as DNA: TGCGCCAGCAGCAGACCGACTAGCGGATACTACAATGAGCAGTTCTTC.

J is TRBJ1-6 and V is TRBV7-2; 7 nucleotides agree with TRBD1. Germline V gives CDR1 SGHTA, CDR2 FQGNSA. The V gene end was trimmed by 0 bases and the J gene end by 5 bases; junction bases not matched to a gene: 13. The CDR3 is 19 amino acids. This CDR3 is CASSLAMGYRDSNNSPLHF. In DNA, the CDR3 is TGTGCCAGCAGCTTAGCCATGGGATACCGGGACAGTAATAATTCACCCCTCCACTTT.

This chain links TRBV2 with TRBJ1-1, with D uncertain. This CDR3 spans 14 amino acids. The V end was cut by 5 bases, the J end by 0 bases, with 10 bases between. Germline loops: CDR1 SNHLY, CDR2 FYNNEI. CDR3 loop: CASSIAEMNTEAFF. CDR3 nucleotide sequence: TGTGCCAGCAGTATAGCCGAAATGAACACTGAAGCTTTCTTT.

The genes are TRBV6-4 and TRBJ2-2; D may be TRBD1 (6 bases). The CDR3 consists of 15 residues. Germline V CDR1 and CDR2: MRHNA, SNTAGT. The V gene lost 4 bases and the J gene lost 1 base, with 10 bases spanning the gap. CDR3 DNA sequence: TGTGCCAGCAGTGTTGAACAGGGGAACACCGGGGAGCTGTTTTTT. It encodes CASSVEQGNTGELFF.

V gene TRBV7-9 combines with J gene TRBJ2-5; D possibly corresponds to TRBD1 (5 bases). The V gene lost 7 bases and the J gene lost 1 base, with 10 bases spanning the gap. This CDR3 comprises 13 residues. Per the germline V gene, CDR1 is SEHNR and CDR2 is FQNEAQ (reference sequence). The CDR3: CASTITGQETQYF. The DNA for the CDR3 is TGTGCCAGCACCATTACAGGCCAAGAGACCCAGTACTTC.

This clone was detected only once. The chain uses TRBV7-6 and TRBJ1-6; D uncertain. The germline V gene has CDR1 SGHVS and CDR2 FNYEAQ. V was cut by 3 bases and J by 7 bases, with 16 bases left in between. This CDR3 is 16 amino acids long. The DNA for the CDR3 is TGTGCCAGCAGCTTGGGCCGGCAGACCGACAATTCACCCCTCCACTTT. It specifies CASSLGRQTDNSPLHF. The full variable domain, with the rest looked up from reference TRBV7-6 and TRBJ1-6, is GAGVSQSPRYKVTKRGQDVALRCDPISGHVSLYWYRQALGQGPEFLTYFNYEAQQDKSGLPNDRFSAERPEGSISTLTIQRTEQRDSAMYRCASSLGRQTDNSPLHFGNGTRLTVT.

This chain uses TRBV28 with TRBJ2-3; a weak D match, TRBD1 (5 bases). CDR3 length: 14 amino acids. The V end was cut by 7 bases, the J end by 0 bases, with 11 bases between. Germline CDR1 and CDR2: MDHEN and SYDVKM. CDR3 amino acids: CASILSGSTDTQYF. The DNA for the CDR3 is TGTGCCAGCATCCTGTCAGGGAGCACAGATACGCAGTATTTT.

The chain is built from TRBV28 and TRBJ2-5, with unresolved D. Trimming stripped 5 bases from V and 2 bases from J, with 15 bases between. The CDR3 is 15 amino acids. Looked up from germline, CDR1 is MDHEN and CDR2 is SYDVKM. CDR3 region: CASSPNRVAQETQYF. The CDR3, as DNA: TGTGCCAGCAGTCCAAACCGGGTCGCACAAGAGACCCAGTACTTC.

CDR3 amino acids: CASSQDSRDYGYTF. The DNA for the CDR3 is TGTGCCAGCAGCCAAGATAGCCGGGACTATGGCTACACCTTC. This chain uses TRBV4-2 with TRBJ1-2; no reliable D call. This CDR3 comprises 14 residues. The V end was cut by 0 bases, the J end by 3 bases, with 8 bases between. Germline loops: CDR1 LGHNA, CDR2 YNFKEQ.

The chain is built from TRBV9 and TRBJ1-1; D is unresolved. With 1 base removed from V and 5 bases from J, the gap between germline ends came to 15 bases. There are 15 residues in the CDR3. Germline values: CDR1 SGDLS, CDR2 YYNGEE. The DNA for the CDR3 is TGTGCCAGCAGCGTATCGATGACGGCGGGAACTGAAGCTTTCTTT. It is translated as CASSVSMTAGTEAFF.

The rearrangement joins TRBV2 to TRBJ2-7, with 10 bases lining up with TRBD1. CDR3 length equals 13 residues. V lost 11 bases and J lost 1; bases outside the gene matches: 5. Germline assignment: CDR1 SNHLY and CDR2 FYNNEI. The CDR3 nucleotides are TGTGCCGGGACAGGGGTACTTTCCTACGAGCAGTACTTC. Protein product: CAGTGVLSYEQYF.

V is TRBV5-1 and J is TRBJ2-7; 7 bases are shared with TRBD1. Per germline, CDR1 SGHRS and CDR2 YFSETQ. There are 16 residues in the CDR3. J was trimmed by 3 bases and V by 0 bases; bases with no gene match: 9. CDR3 sequence reads: CASSLGAGGNLYEQYF. The CDR3 nucleotides are TGCGCCAGCAGCTTGGGGGCAGGGGGAAACCTCTACGAGCAGTACTTC. Using reference TRBV5-1 and TRBJ2-7 for the parts outside the CDR3, the full variable domain is KAGVTQTPRYLIKTRGQQVTLSCSPISGHRSVSWYQQTPGQGLQFLFEYFSETQRNKGNFPGRFSGRQFSNSRSEMNVSTLELGDSALYLCASSLGAGGNLYEQYFGPGTRLTVT.

The chain joins TRBV6-1 to TRBJ1-4; 8 bases are shared with TRBD1. The CDR3 is made up of 15 amino acids. Per germline, CDR1 MNHNS and CDR2 SASEGT. The V and J ends lost 6 bases and 8 bases, in that order; junction bases with no gene match: 11. The CDR3 nucleotides read TGTGCCAGCAGCCCGGACAGGGCGTTAATCGAAAAACTGTTTTTT. Its translation: CASSPDRALIEKLFF.

The chain is built from TRBV6-1 and TRBJ1-3; a weak D match, TRBD1 (5 bases). The CDR3 is 13 amino acids. V was pared by 2 bases and J by 9 bases, with 11 bases between. The germline V gene encodes CDR1 MNHNS and CDR2 SASEGT. The DNA for the CDR3 is TGTGCCAGCAGTGAATTGGGGGGTGGCACCATATATTTT. Its protein is CASSELGGGTIYF.

Remarks on this clone: The junction departs from germline at one end; a sequencing error may be responsible. The chain is built from TRBV29-1 and TRBJ2-7; 11 bases fit TRBD1. This CDR3 is 13 amino acids long. Germline-derived CDR1 and CDR2 are SQVTM and ANQGSEA. The CDR3, as DNA: TGCAGCGTTTCATCGGGACAGGGGGTAAGGGTGGGCTTC. Its protein product is CSVSSGQGVRVGF.

The chain's CDR3 is CASSDSLAGPNEQFF. The CDR3 bases are TGTGCCAGCAGTGACTCGCTAGCGGGACCCAATGAGCAGTTCTTC. V gene TRBV6-4 combines with J gene TRBJ2-1; 9 nucleotides line up with TRBD2. V gave up 0 bases and J gave up 6 bases; unmatched junction bases: 3. Germline CDR1 is MRHNA and CDR2 is SNTAGT. The CDR3 is 15 residues long.

V and J are TRBV18 and TRBJ1-6; 7 nucleotides agree with TRBD1. The CDR3 runs 16 residues. CDR1 is KGHSH and CDR2 is LQKENI in the germline V gene. The trim removed 6 bases at V and 5 bases at J, leaving 10 bases unmatched. The CDR3 DNA reads TGTGCCAGCTCGAACCGGGACAGACTGAATAATTCACCCCTCCACTTT. Encoded protein: CASSNRDRLNNSPLHF. The whole variable domain, filled in from reference TRBV18 and TRBJ1-6, reads NAGVMQNPRHLVRRRGQEARLRCSPMKGHSHVYWYRQLPEEGLKFMVYLQKENIIDESGMPKERFSAEFPKEGPSILRIQQVVRGDSAAYFCASSNRDRLNNSPLHFGNGTRLTVT.

The J gene is TRBJ2-5, the V gene TRBV11-1, with 10 bases fitting TRBD2. Germline V gene data show CDR1 as SGHAT and CDR2 as FQDESV (reference sequence). The ends lost 7 bases at V and 0 bases at J; junction bases unmatched: 5. This CDR3 comprises 15 residues. Here the CDR3 reads CASNLAGAYQETQYF. The CDR3 nucleotides read TGTGCCAGCAATCTAGCGGGGGCGTACCAAGAGACCCAGTACTTC.

The chain is built from TRBV28 and TRBJ1-5; 7 bases match TRBD1. The V gene's germline CDR1 is MDHEN and CDR2 SYDVKM. The CDR3 covers 13 residues. The junction had 3 bases not matched to a gene; V was cut back by 5 bases and J by 5 bases. CDR3 residues: CASSDTGDQPQHF. In DNA, the CDR3 is TGTGCCAGCAGTGATACAGGGGATCAGCCCCAGCATTTT.

The chain is built from TRBV7-8 and TRBJ2-4, with D tentatively TRBD1 (6 bases). This CDR3 is built from 16 residues. Germline CDR1 is SGHVS and CDR2 is FQNEAQ. Trimming stripped 1 base from V and 3 bases from J, with 13 bases between. CDR3 sequence reads: CASSLGFQGSKNIQYF. The CDR3 nucleotides read TGTGCCAGCAGCTTAGGATTTCAGGGGAGCAAAAACATTCAGTACTTC.

The V and J genes are TRBV18 and TRBJ1-1; D gene uncertain. Germline V gene sequence: CDR1 KGHSH, CDR2 LQKENI. The CDR3 sequence is 14 residues long. Trimming took 4 bases from V and 0 from J, leaving 9 bases between them. CDR3 residues: CASSQRGMNTEAFF. In nucleotides, the CDR3 is TGTGCCAGCTCACAACGAGGGATGAACACTGAAGCTTTCTTT.

V and J are TRBV14 and TRBJ1-2; D gene unclear. The CDR3 is made up of 13 amino acids. Looked up from germline, CDR1 is SGHDN and CDR2 is FVKESK. Between the trimmed V and J ends, which lost 0 bases and 4 bases, there was a span of 6 bases. CDR3 nucleotides: TGTGCCAGCAGCCAAGATTGGCTCTATGGCTACACCTTC. It is translated as CASSQDWLYGYTF.